Listed here are 8 T cell receptor beta chains from one sample, sequenced in a study of blood T cell repertoires in COVID-19. Sequenced by immunoSEQ multiplex PCR; TCRdb stores in-frame clones only, minus some. The profile shows some 220,000 clones, about 83% of them singletons. The sample was peripheral blood. These receptors were taken from a woman in her 30s with COVID-19, enrolled during active disease.

The chain combines TRBV13 with TRBJ2-7, with 8 nucleotides matching TRBD1. The trim removed 5 bases at V and 5 bases at J, leaving 5 bases unmatched. The CDR3 consists of 13 residues. Germline CDR1 is PRHDT and CDR2 is FYEKMQ (reference sequence). The CDR3 coding sequence is TGTGCCAGCAGCCAGGACAGGGAGGACGAGCAGTACTTC. Its protein product is CASSQDREDEQYF.

V and J are TRBV7-2 and TRBJ2-3, with 8 bases lining up with TRBD2. The trim removed 8 bases at V and 7 bases at J, leaving 11 bases unmatched. Germline CDR1 and CDR2: SGHTA and FQGNSA. The CDR3 length is 14 residues. The CDR3 DNA sequence: TGTGCCAGCCCGCGGCGGGAGGAGGGACATACGCAGTATTTT. Its translation is CASPRREEGHTQYF.

CDR3 sequence: CSASDGGLTEAFF. The CDR3 nucleotides read TGCAGTGCTAGTGATGGGGGGTTAACTGAAGCTTTCTTT. The V call is TRBV20-1, the J call TRBJ1-1, with D perhaps matching TRBD1 (5 bases). The CDR3 has 13 amino acids. Trimming cost V 3 bases and J 5 bases, with 13 bases left between them. Per the germline V gene, CDR1 is DFQATT and CDR2 is SNEGSKA (reference sequence).

The chain employs TRBV5-1 and TRBJ2-1, with D possibly being TRBD1 (5 bases). The CDR3 sequence is 14 residues long. The V end was cut by 0 bases, the J end by 10 bases, with 14 bases between. Germline V gives CDR1 SGHRS, CDR2 YFSETQ. The CDR3: CASSLAQGLSEQFF. DNA of the CDR3: TGCGCCAGCAGCTTGGCCCAGGGCCTGTCAGAGCAGTTCTTC.

The chain links TRBV11-2 to TRBJ2-3; no clear D gene. V was pared by 5 bases and J by 10 bases, with 10 bases between. The CDR3 totals 11 residues. CDR1 SGHAT and CDR2 FQNNGV come from the germline V gene. The CDR3 spells CASSATEAQYF. CDR3 DNA: TGTGCCAGCAGCGCCACCGAGGCGCAGTATTTT.

The chain employs TRBV2 and TRBJ2-7; D is unclear. The length of the CDR3 is 14 residues. Trimming removed 7 bases from V and 1 base from J, with 14 bases in between. Germline loops: CDR1 SNHLY, CDR2 FYNNEI. This chain's CDR3 is CASTDAANSYEQYF. In DNA, the CDR3 is TGTGCCAGCACCGATGCAGCGAATTCCTACGAGCAGTACTTC.

The chain is built from TRBV28 and TRBJ2-2; 9 bases match TRBD1. Germline trimming cut 3 bases from V and 7 bases from J; bases unmatched to any gene: 6. CDR1 is MDHEN and CDR2 is SYDVKM in the germline V gene. CDR3 length: 15 residues. CDR3 DNA: TGTGCCAGCAGTTTTTGGGACAGGGCGGTCGGGGAGCTGTTTTTT. It encodes CASSFWDRAVGELFF.

The chain is built from TRBV14 and TRBJ2-5; 7 bases fit TRBD2. Per the germline V gene, CDR1 is SGHDN and CDR2 is FVKESK. The CDR3 spans 13 residues. With V trimmed by 4 bases and J by 9 bases, 8 bases remained unmatched. The CDR3 protein is CASSLGTNTAQYF. In DNA, the CDR3 is TGTGCCAGCAGCCTCGGGACTAATACGGCCCAGTACTTC.